Presented here are 20 T cell receptor beta chains from one specimen sequenced in a study of cytomegalovirus exposure and HLA in healthy donors. PCR employed 60 Vbeta and 13 Jbeta primers. Assay used: immunoSEQ multiplex PCR; TCRdb lists only in-frame clones, some missing. Of about 100,000 clones detected, roughly 75% appear once; the ten largest clones hold approximately 4.8%. What was sequenced was PBMCs. The receptors stem from a woman younger than 35 in good health and CMV-seropositive.

As regards this clone: Other DNA sequences in the same sample also yield this CDR3. This sequence joins TRBV4-3 and TRBJ2-1; unclear D gene. With 0 bases removed from V and 7 bases from J, the gap between germline ends came to 7 bases. This CDR3 has 13 residues. From germline, CDR1 is LGHNA and CDR2 YSLEER. The DNA of the CDR3 is TGCGCCAGCAGCCAAGATAGTGGTAATGAGCAGTTCTTC. It specifies CASSQDSGNEQFF.

For this clone: Other nucleotide sequences in the sample specify the same CDR3. V is TRBV10-3 and J is TRBJ1-5; 7 nucleotides agree with TRBD1. There are 16 residues in the CDR3. Germline loops: CDR1 ENHRY, CDR2 SYGVKD. The V segment lost 0 bases and the J segment 3 bases; nucleotides outside the gene matches: 5. CDR3 loop: CAISESNRGTNQPQHF. The CDR3 DNA follows: TGTGCCATCAGTGAGTCGAACAGGGGAACCAATCAGCCCCAGCATTTT.

V is TRBV6-5 and J is TRBJ2-3; 10 bases fit TRBD2. Germline loops: CDR1 MNHEY, CDR2 SVGAGI. V was clipped by 2 bases and J by 3 bases; unmatched bases: 5. The CDR3 contains 16 residues. The CDR3 DNA is TGTGCCAGCAGTTACAGGGCTAGCGGGAGTACAGATACGCAGTATTTT. Encoded protein: CASSYRASGSTDTQYF.

This clone has more than one count but fewer than ten. The chain couples TRBV7-2 to TRBJ2-3; perhaps TRBD1 as D (5 bases). Germline V gene sequence: CDR1 SGHTA, CDR2 FQGNSA. Trimming left V 5 bases short and J 1 base short, with 10 bases between. The CDR3 sequence is 14 residues long. Written as DNA, the CDR3 is TGTGCCAGCAGCGTATCCAGGGGCACAGATACGCAGTATTTT. It codes for CASSVSRGTDTQYF.

The chain recombines TRBV4-1 with TRBJ2-2, with D unresolved. Germline V gene data show CDR1 as MGHRA and CDR2 as YSYEKL. The CDR3 is 15 amino acids. Trimming left V 1 base short and J 1 base short, with 7 bases between. DNA for the CDR3: TGCGCCAGCAGCCAAGGGCTGGTGAACACCGGGGAGCTGTTTTTT. This gives the protein CASSQGLVNTGELFF.

This chain links TRBV29-1 with TRBJ2-5; D unresolved. The CDR3 loop spans 10 amino acids. Germline V CDR1 and CDR2: SQVTM, ANQGSEA. The V end lost 5 bases, the J end lost 5 bases, and 6 bases lay between the germline ends. The DNA of the CDR3 is TGCAGCGTTTCGGGTGAGACCCAGTACTTC. It translates to CSVSGETQYF.

Points on this clone: Other nucleotide sequences in the sample specify the same CDR3. The chain couples TRBV28 to TRBJ1-1; no firm D call. Looked up from germline, CDR1 is MDHEN and CDR2 is SYDVKM. This CDR3 is 13 amino acids long. The V gene lost 2 bases and the J gene lost 1 base, with 5 bases spanning the gap. The CDR3 DNA is TGTGCCAGCAGTTTACTGAGGAACACTGAAGCTTTCTTT. This gives the protein CASSLLRNTEAFF.

The chain uses TRBV18 and TRBJ2-3; TRBD2 is a possible D gene (6 bases). Germline V gene data show CDR1 as KGHSH and CDR2 as LQKENI. V was cut by 5 bases and J by 4 bases, with 19 bases left in between. The CDR3 length is 16 residues. The DNA of the CDR3 is TGTGCCAGCTCAAAAGGAGCTAGCGCGTCTTCAGATACGCAGTATTTT. This encodes CASSKGASASSDTQYF.

The rearrangement joins TRBV9 to TRBJ2-5; the match to TRBD2 covers 7 bases. The CDR3 is 14 residues long. J gave up 5 bases and V 3 bases, and 7 bases lay outside the gene matches. CDR1 is SGDLS and CDR2 is YYNGEE in the germline V gene. CDR3 nucleotide sequence: TGTGCCAGCAGCGGGGGAGCGGGGAAGGAGACCCAGTACTTC. It translates to CASSGGAGKETQYF.

This clone was seen a single time. This chain uses TRBV28 with TRBJ2-1; 8 bases map to TRBD1. Germline loops: CDR1 MDHEN, CDR2 SYDVKM. The trim removed 3 bases at V and 13 bases at J, leaving 11 bases unmatched. CDR3 length: 14 amino acids. CDR3 loop: CASSFDLGQGEQFF. CDR3 sequence (DNA): TGTGCCAGCAGTTTCGATCTCGGACAGGGCGAACAGTTCTTC.

V usage is TRBV19 and J usage is TRBJ1-2; D call uncertain. The CDR3 is 14 residues long. Germline V lookup: CDR1 LNHDA, CDR2 SQIVND (reference sequence). CDR3 region: CASSQAGYSYGYTF. The CDR3 coding sequence is TGTGCTTCGTCCCAGGCGGGTTACTCCTATGGCTACACCTTC.

The rearrangement links TRBV5-1 to TRBJ2-5; the D gene is possibly TRBD2 (5 bases). The CDR3 loop spans 12 amino acids. The V end lost 4 bases, the J end lost 5 bases, and 9 bases lay between the germline ends. Germline CDR1 SGHRS, CDR2 YFSETQ. The chain's CDR3 is CASSEGWETQYF. The CDR3 DNA sequence: TGCGCCAGCAGCGAGGGTTGGGAGACCCAGTACTTC.

The chain couples TRBV2 to TRBJ1-5, with TRBD1 identical over 8 bases. After removal of 5 bases from V and 4 bases from J, the junction contained 7 bases not matched to a gene. CDR1 SNHLY and CDR2 FYNNEI come from the germline V gene. This CDR3 has 15 amino acids. CDR3 DNA: TGTGCCAGCAGTCCCCTGGACAGGGTTAATCAGCCCCAGCATTTT. Translation: CASSPLDRVNQPQHF. The full variable domain, its missing parts supplied by reference TRBV2 and TRBJ1-5, is EPEVTQTPSHQVTQMGQEVILRCVPISNHLYFYWYRQILGQKVEFLVSFYNNEISEKSEIFDDQFSVERPDGSNFTLKIRSTKLEDSAMYFCASSPLDRVNQPQHFGDGTRLSIL.

The J gene is TRBJ2-1, the V gene TRBV5-1; no firm D call. CDR1 is SGHRS, CDR2 YFSETQ, per germline. This CDR3 has 13 residues. Trimming removed 0 bases from V and 3 bases from J, with 4 bases in between. CDR3 bases: TGCGCCAGCAGCTTGGCGGTCTACAATGAGCAGTTCTTC. Its protein product is CASSLAVYNEQFF.

The count of this clone is one. V and J are TRBV27 and TRBJ2-7; TRBD2 agrees at 8 bases. In germline, CDR1 is MNHEY, CDR2 SMNVEV (reference sequence). This CDR3 has 16 residues. The V and J ends lost 0 bases and 1 base, in that order; junction bases with no gene match: 5. CDR3 amino acids: CASSLSLAGYSYEQYF. The DNA for the CDR3 is TGTGCCAGCAGTTTATCGCTAGCGGGCTATTCCTACGAGCAGTACTTC.

The chain has TRBV4-2 and TRBJ1-1; D might be TRBD1 (5 bases). The CDR3 is 13 amino acids. The germline V gene has CDR1 LGHNA and CDR2 YNFKEQ. The ends were cut back, 2 bases at V and 5 bases at J, with 9 bases in the middle. The CDR3 spells CASSQRGGTEAFF. The DNA of the CDR3 is TGTGCCAGCAGCCAACGGGGGGGAACTGAAGCTTTCTTT.

This sequence joins TRBV9 and TRBJ1-1; the match to TRBD1 covers 7 bases. Germline V gene sequence: CDR1 SGDLS, CDR2 YYNGEE. This CDR3 contains 15 residues. Germline trimming cut 4 bases from V and 0 bases from J; bases unmatched to any gene: 6. The CDR3 nucleotides are TGTGCCAGCAGCCCCCCGACAGGGATGAACACTGAAGCTTTCTTT. It codes for CASSPPTGMNTEAFF.

The J gene is TRBJ1-1, the V gene TRBV18; 7 bases fit TRBD1. V trimming: 6 bases; J trimming: 9 bases; junction bases outside the gene matches: 16. CDR3 length: 15 residues. Germline CDR1 is KGHSH and CDR2 is LQKENI. CDR3 residues: CASSPGTDAINQAFF. CDR3 nucleotides: TGTGCCAGCTCGCCGGGGACAGACGCAATCAACCAAGCTTTCTTT. The entire variable domain, with the rest obtained from reference TRBV18 and TRBJ1-1, is as follows: NAGVMQNPRHLVRRRGQEARLRCSPMKGHSHVYWYRQLPEEGLKFMVYLQKENIIDESGMPKERFSAEFPKEGPSILRIQQVVRGDSAAYFCASSPGTDAINQAFFGQGTRLTVV.

The table lists this clone with a count of one. This chain uses TRBV7-9 with TRBJ1-1; D is uncertain. Between the trimmed V and J ends, which lost 4 bases and 6 bases, there was a span of 15 bases. The CDR3 runs to 14 residues. In germline, CDR1 is SEHNR, CDR2 FQNEAQ (reference sequence). The CDR3 DNA reads as TGTGCCAGCAGCTCGGGCCCCACGAGGGCTGAAGCTTTCTTT. It codes for CASSSGPTRAEAFF.

J is TRBJ2-3 and V is TRBV6-4, with D uncertain. Germline CDR1 is MRHNA and CDR2 is SNTAGT. The germline V and J ends were trimmed by 4 bases and 6 bases, with 11 bases remaining between them. The CDR3 runs to 13 residues. The CDR3: CASSGTFRDTQYF. In nucleotides, the CDR3 is TGTGCCAGCAGTGGAACCTTCAGGGATACGCAGTATTTT.